A selection of T cell receptor beta chains follows, all from one sample in a study of PD-1 blockade in classical Hodgkin lymphoma. The repertoire was sequenced with immunoSEQ multiplex PCR; TCRdb's copy has only in-frame clones and lacks some. Among around 7,100 clones listed, 65% to 80% were seen once. The source was peripheral blood mononuclear cells (PBMCs), collected at baseline. These receptors were obtained from a human donor with classical Hodgkin lymphoma. CDR3s leave out the opening cysteine and the closing phenylalanine or tryptophan. The order of the fields is V gene, J gene, CDR3 protein.

v_gene: TRBV4-2
j_gene: TRBJ1-1
CDR3aa: ASSQDNVRGNTEAF

v_gene: TRBV11-2
j_gene: TRBJ2-7
CDR3aa: ASSLEPNSMYEQY

v_gene: TRBV5-1
j_gene: TRBJ2-2
CDR3aa: ASSLEWGVNTGELF

v_gene: TRBV10-2
j_gene: TRBJ1-1
CDR3aa: ASSPTVTEAF

v_gene: TRBV7-9
j_gene: TRBJ2-2
CDR3aa: ASRQPDRGKTGELF

v_gene: TRBV14
j_gene: TRBJ1-1
CDR3aa: ASSPLGSHRETEAF

v_gene: TRBV15
j_gene: TRBJ2-2
CDR3aa: ATSRDKLALNTGELF

v_gene: TRBV7-9
j_gene: TRBJ2-7
CDR3aa: ASSSQDSIQGEDEQY

v_gene: TRBV4-3
j_gene: TRBJ2-3
CDR3aa: ASSHFGERRTDTQY

v_gene: TRBV6-1
j_gene: TRBJ1-6
CDR3aa: ASSERGQADSPLH

v_gene: TRBV29-1
j_gene: TRBJ2-7
CDR3aa: SVTGGGSPYEQY

v_gene: TRBV28
j_gene: TRBJ1-5
CDR3aa: ARGWGQPQH

v_gene: TRBV4-1
j_gene: TRBJ2-1
CDR3aa: ASTHSGVWSYNEQF

v_gene: TRBV12-5
j_gene: TRBJ1-1
CDR3aa: ASGRTGQGLQAF

v_gene: TRBV2
j_gene: TRBJ2-3
CDR3aa: ASSVRGSTDTQY

v_gene: TRBV20-1
j_gene: TRBJ2-1
CDR3aa: SASWAGEF

v_gene: TRBV11-3
j_gene: TRBJ1-2
CDR3aa: ASSDRDPGLYT

v_gene: TRBV5-5
j_gene: TRBJ1-2
CDR3aa: ASSGTGQGARNYGYT

v_gene: TRBV7-6
j_gene: TRBJ2-7
CDR3aa: ASSLGNRYEQY

v_gene: TRBV7-2
j_gene: TRBJ2-3
CDR3aa: ASSLDRTDTQY

v_gene: TRBV5-4
j_gene: TRBJ1-5
CDR3aa: ASSLSQDLSEPQH

v_gene: TRBV4-1
j_gene: TRBJ1-6
CDR3aa: ASGQGFNNSPLH

v_gene: TRBV27
j_gene: TRBJ2-7
CDR3aa: ASRVVYNSYEQY

v_gene: TRBV10-3
j_gene: TRBJ2-7
CDR3aa: AIREPRVVGSYEQY

v_gene: TRBV6-1
j_gene: TRBJ1-5
CDR3aa: ASSATGGDQPQH

v_gene: TRBV7-2
j_gene: TRBJ2-7
CDR3aa: ASSLEGQGLYEQY

v_gene: TRBV6-6
j_gene: TRBJ2-2
CDR3aa: ASSYGQGGTGELF

v_gene: TRBV19
j_gene: TRBJ1-2
CDR3aa: ASSTRGQVYGYT

v_gene: TRBV2
j_gene: TRBJ2-7
CDR3aa: ASDGIIGYEQY

v_gene: TRBV2
j_gene: TRBJ2-5
CDR3aa: ASSRPLGNREETQY